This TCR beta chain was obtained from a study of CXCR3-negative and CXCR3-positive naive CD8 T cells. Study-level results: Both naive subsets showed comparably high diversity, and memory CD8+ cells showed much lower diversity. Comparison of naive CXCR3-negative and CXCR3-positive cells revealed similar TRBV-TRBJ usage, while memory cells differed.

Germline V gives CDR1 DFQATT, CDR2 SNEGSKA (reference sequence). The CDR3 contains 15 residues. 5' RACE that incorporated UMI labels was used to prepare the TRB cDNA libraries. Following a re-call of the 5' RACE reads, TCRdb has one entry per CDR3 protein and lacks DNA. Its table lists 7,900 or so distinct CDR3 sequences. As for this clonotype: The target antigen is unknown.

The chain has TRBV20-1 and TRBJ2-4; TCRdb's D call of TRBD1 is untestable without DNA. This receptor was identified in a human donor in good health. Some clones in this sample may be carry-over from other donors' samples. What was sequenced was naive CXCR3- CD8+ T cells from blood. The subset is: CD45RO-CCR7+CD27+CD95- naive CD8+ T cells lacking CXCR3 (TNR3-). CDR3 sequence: CSATRQKGTQNIQYF.